The rows below give T cell receptor beta chains drawn from one sample of a study of cytomegalovirus exposure and HLA in healthy donors. Using immunoSEQ multiplex PCR, the repertoire was profiled, and TCRdb retains in-frame clones only, with some absent. This table lists 30,000 to 35,000 clones. Input material: PBMCs. The receptor source for this set is a woman aged 40 to 50 in good health and CMV-seropositive. CDR3s include the opening cysteine and the closing phenylalanine or tryptophan. The order of the fields is J gene, clone size, V gene, D gene, CDR3 DNA, CDR3 protein. The D gene is left open where the match is weak. Clone size is stated in some rows and not others, as once, few, many or a class when expanded.

>TRBJ2-3|.|TRBV5-1|.
TGCGCCAGCAGCTTGTCAGGAGGGAGCACAGATACGCAGTATTTT
CASSLSGGSTDTQYF
>TRBJ2-2|.|TRBV9|.
TGTGCCAGCAGCTTACAGTCTTGGAACACCGGGGAGCTGTTTTTT
CASSLQSWNTGELFF
>TRBJ2-1|.|TRBV27|TRBD2
TGTGCCAGCAGTCTTCCGGGACTAGCGGGTGAGCAGTTCTTC
CASSLPGLAGEQFF
>TRBJ1-2|.|TRBV7-9|.
TGTGCCAGCAGCTCCTTGACATTATATGGCTACACCTTC
CASSSLTLYGYTF
>TRBJ2-5|.|TRBV9|.
TGTGCCAGCAGCGTAGTGGCGGGAGAGACCCAGTACTTC
CASSVVAGETQYF
>TRBJ2-7|.|TRBV6-5|TRBD1
TGTGCCAGCAAGCGGACAGGGCCATCCTACGAGCAGTACTTC
CASKRTGPSYEQYF
>TRBJ2-7|.|TRBV5-3|.
TGTGCCAGAAGCGGCCGGGGAATCCCGAGCGCCTACGAGCAGTACTTC
CARSGRGIPSAYEQYF
>TRBJ2-7|.|TRBV7-8|.
TGTGCCAGCAGCTTGCGACAGGAATACGAGCAGTACTTC
CASSLRQEYEQYF
>TRBJ2-7|.|TRBV7-2|TRBD2
TGTGCCAGCAGCTCACTAGCGGGAGGAGCCTACGAGCAGTACTTC
CASSSLAGGAYEQYF
>TRBJ1-5|.|TRBV4-3|TRBD1
TGCGCCAGCAGCCAAGAATGGGACAGGGGAGTTCAGCCCCAGCATTTT
CASSQEWDRGVQPQHF
>TRBJ1-3|.|TRBV30|TRBD1
TGTGCCTGGAGTTTGGACAGGATCGGAAACACCATATATTTT
CAWSLDRIGNTIYF
>TRBJ2-1|.|TRBV7-2|.
TGTGCCAGCACCAGCGGGCTGGGGTCGGAGCAGTTCTTC
CASTSGLGSEQFF
>TRBJ2-3|.|TRBV4-2|.
TGTGCCAGCAGCCAAGGTCTAAGCGGCACAGATACGCAGTATTTT
CASSQGLSGTDTQYF
>TRBJ1-2|.|TRBV7-9|.
TGTGCCAGCAGCCAGACACAGGGAGCCTATGGCTACACCTTC
CASSQTQGAYGYTF
>TRBJ2-7|.|TRBV30|TRBD1
TGTGCCTGGGGCACCGGGACAGGGTTCGCCGAGCAGTACTTC
CAWGTGTGFAEQYF
>TRBJ1-1|.|TRBV4-3|TRBD1
TGCGCCAGCAGCCGCGGACAGGGGGACACTGAAGCTTTCTTT
CASSRGQGDTEAFF
>TRBJ2-1|.|TRBV5-1|.
TGCGCCAGCAGCTTGGCGCCAGGGCCTTACAATGAGCAGTTCTTC
CASSLAPGPYNEQFF
>TRBJ1-3|.|TRBV29-1|.
TGCAGCGCCTTTGACAGTTCTGGAAACACCATATATTTT
CSAFDSSGNTIYF
>TRBJ2-2|.|TRBV5-1|TRBD2
TGCGCCAGCAGCTTGGTCGGGAGGGCCGACACCGGGGAGCTGTTTTTT
CASSLVGRADTGELFF
>TRBJ1-2|.|TRBV30|.
TGTGCGTCGGAGGGGATAGCAGAAGGCTACACCTTC
CASEGIAEGYTF
>TRBJ2-7|.|TRBV5-6|.
TGTGCCAGCAGCTTGAGGGGGGGGCACTACGAGCAGTACTTC
CASSLRGGHYEQYF
>TRBJ2-3|.|TRBV7-9|.
TGTGCCAGCAGCATGACTGAGGAGTCAGATACGCAGTATTTT
CASSMTEESDTQYF
>TRBJ2-2|.|TRBV28|.
TGTGCCAGCAGTTTGGTAGAGGCAGTTGACACCGGGGAGCTGTTTTTT
CASSLVEAVDTGELFF
>TRBJ2-1|.|TRBV14|.
TGTGCCAGCAGCCAAGAGGAGTGGAATGAGCAGTTCTTC
CASSQEEWNEQFF
>TRBJ2-1|.|TRBV14|.
TGTGCCAGCAGCCAGTATAATAGCTATGAGCAGTTCTTC
CASSQYNSYEQFF
>TRBJ2-7|.|TRBV2|TRBD2
TGTGCCAGCAGTGAGGGACTAGCGGGAGTCTACGAGCAGTACTTC
CASSEGLAGVYEQYF
>TRBJ2-7|.|TRBV6-5|.
TGTGCCAGCAGTTTTGCCCAGTTTTCCTCCTACGAGCAGTACTTC
CASSFAQFSSYEQYF
>TRBJ2-7|.|TRBV13|.
TGTGCCAGCAGCTTAGGGCGCGAGCAGTACTTC
CASSLGREQYF
>TRBJ2-1|.|TRBV9|.
TGTGCCAGCAGCGCGATCCCGGTTTACTCCTACAATGAGCAGTTCTTC
CASSAIPVYSYNEQFF
>TRBJ1-1|.|TRBV30|.
TGTGCCTGGGGGCGGGGGGGTGAAGCTTTCTTT
CAWGRGGEAFF
>TRBJ2-7|.|TRBV4-2|TRBD1
TGTGCCAGCAGCCAGGCCAGGGACCTACAGGGGTACTACGAGCAGTACTTC
CASSQARDLQGYYEQYF
>TRBJ2-6|.|TRBV5-1|TRBD2
TGCGCCAGCAGCCCTGTTCCTAGCGGGACGTCTGGGGCCAACGTCCTGACTTTC
CASSPVPSGTSGANVLTF
>TRBJ2-2|medium-sized|TRBV23-1|TRBD1
TGCGCCAGCAGTGACCTCAGTTGGGGAGAGGGACAGGGGAGGGCCGGGGAGCTGTTTTTT
CASSDLSWGEGQGRAGELFF
>TRBJ2-1|.|TRBV5-1|TRBD1
TGCGCCAGCTGTCGGGGACAGGGACGCGATGAGCAGTTCTTC
CASCRGQGRDEQFF
>TRBJ2-7|.|TRBV4-3|.
TGCGCCAGCAGCCAAGAAGGGGCTAGCGGCGAAGGGGGTCACGAGCAGTACTTC
CASSQEGASGEGGHEQYF
>TRBJ2-7|.|TRBV10-3|TRBD1
TGTGCCATCAGCGGACAGGGACGGAACGAGCAGTACTTC
CAISGQGRNEQYF
>TRBJ1-1|.|TRBV30|.
TGTGCCCATGGCACGGACAGAGAAGCTTTCTTT
CAHGTDREAFF
>TRBJ1-2|.|TRBV2|.
TGTGCCAGCAGTGAAACCCGGAGTGTCGGCTACACCTTC
CASSETRSVGYTF
>TRBJ2-1|.|TRBV4-3|.
TGCGCCAGCAGCCAAGGACTAGTTTACAATGAGCAGTTCTTC
CASSQGLVYNEQFF
>TRBJ2-1|.|TRBV4-3|.
TGCGCCAGCAGCCAAGAAAGGGGTCCCAATGAGCAGTTCTTC
CASSQERGPNEQFF
>TRBJ1-1|.|TRBV7-9|.
TGTGCCAGCAGCCCCCCATTCACTGAAGCTTTCTTT
CASSPPFTEAFF
>TRBJ2-1|.|TRBV6-5|.
TGTGCCAGCAGTTACTCAGTGGGGGGATCATACAATGAGCAGTTCTTC
CASSYSVGGSYNEQFF
>TRBJ2-5|.|TRBV6-5|TRBD2
TGTGCCAGCAGTTACCTAGCGGAACAAGAGACCCAGTACTTC
CASSYLAEQETQYF
>TRBJ2-1|medium-sized|TRBV7-3|TRBD2
TGTGCCAGCAGCTCCTTCGGCGGGAGCTTTTTCAATGAGCAGTTCTTC
CASSSFGGSFFNEQFF
>TRBJ2-3|.|TRBV7-9|.
TGTGCCAGCAGCTTAGTCCCGGGCACAGATACGCAGTATTTT
CASSLVPGTDTQYF
>TRBJ2-1|.|TRBV7-2|TRBD2
TGTGCCAGCAGCGTCGGACTAGCGGGCAATGAGCAGTTCTTC
CASSVGLAGNEQFF
>TRBJ2-1|.|TRBV7-9|TRBD2
TGTGCCAGCAGCTTACGACTAGCGGGAGAGAATGAGCAGTTCTTC
CASSLRLAGENEQFF
>TRBJ1-2|.|TRBV30|TRBD1
TGTGCCTGGAGTGGAGGACGGGGACAGGTCTATGGCTACACCTTC
CAWSGGRGQVYGYTF
>TRBJ2-3|.|TRBV7-8|.
TGTGCCAGCAGCTTCTGGCTTGGCACAGATACGCAGTATTTT
CASSFWLGTDTQYF
>TRBJ1-2|.|TRBV25-1|TRBD1
TGTGCCAGCGATTACCGGGACAGGGGTCAGGATGGCTACACCTTC
CASDYRDRGQDGYTF
>TRBJ1-1|.|TRBV5-1|.
TGCGCCAGCAGCTTGGGCATGAGCGCGAGAACTGAAGCTTTCTTT
CASSLGMSARTEAFF